This TCR beta chain was documented in a study of blood T cell repertoires in COVID-19. Study background: The United States, Italy and Spain were the sources of the acute and convalescent COVID-19 samples.

Original processing notes: Estimated nucleated cell counts came from reference gene primer amplification. The assay was immunoSEQ multiplex PCR, and TCRdb's table has in-frame clones only and misses some. D and trimming come from the DNA, and the V and J calls and clone size come from that table. The sample contains some 180,000 clones, 60% to 85% of which appear only once. This sequence originates from a woman aged 50 to 65 with active or convalescent COVID-19. The material sequenced was peripheral blood.

CDR3 sequence (DNA): TGTGCCAGCAGCCCCGCGGGGACTGGGGCCAACGTCCTGACTTTC. As protein: CASSPAGTGANVLTF. The V gene is TRBV5-5, the J gene TRBJ2-6; maybe TRBD2 (6 bases). Germline CDR1 and CDR2: SGHKS and YYEKEE (reference sequence). Trimming took off 4 bases at V and 2 bases at J, with 10 bases between the two ends. CDR3 length equals 15 residues.